What follows describes a single T cell receptor (beta chain). A much larger clone sits a single nucleotide away, making a read error possible. Extraction also yielded germline DNA, while blood RNA was obtained from unsorted whole blood. A constant-region primer primed TCR beta cDNA synthesis from roughly 500 ng of total RNA. The TCR beta library was amplified through three nested multiplex PCR rounds in a modified ARM-PCR procedure. TRBV1-TRBV30 forward and Cbeta reverse primers drove the first two roughly 10-cycle rounds. In TCRdb, the multiplex PCR reads were re-called with MiXCR into one record per CDR3 protein. The sample includes fewer than 400,000 distinct CDR3 sequences, 65% of them seen just once. This specimen belongs to a study of tumor-infiltrating lymphocytes in primary liver carcinoma. Germline CDR1 reads MNHNS; CDR2 reads SASEGT. Germline trimming cut 7 bases from V and 8 bases from J; bases unmatched to any gene: 12. The CDR3 runs 15 residues.

This clonotype originated in a man between 35 and 55 years old with primary liver carcinoma and hepatitis B virus infection. V and J are TRBV6-1 and TRBJ2-3, with 10 positions matching TRBD1. Sequencing was done on a sample of peripheral blood. The CDR3 sequence: CASTVRDRGRGTQYF. DNA for the CDR3: TGTGCCAGCACTGTCCGGGACAGGGGTAGGGGTACGCAGTATTTT.